This T cell receptor (gamma chain) originates from a study of Vδ1+ human thymocytes. Study-wide points: Despite high sort purity, about 20% of thymic T cell receptor delta sequences were Vdelta2. Thymic TRG and TRD repertoires appeared highly polyclonal. TRD repertoires were essentially private, unlike widely shared TRG clonotypes.

J was trimmed by 12 bases and V by 0 bases; bases with no gene match: 5. The CDR3 runs 11 residues. The V gene's germline CDR1 is GITISATS and CDR2 ISYDGTV (reference sequence). A note on this clone: Its antigen remains unknown.

RNA was extracted from the cells and then reverse transcribed. Pooled V-gene forward primers with one constant-region reverse primer generated the CDR3 amplicons by multiplex PCR. TCRdb reanalysed the multiplex PCR reads via CATT. This table holds approximately 9,400 gamma-chain clones, around three fifths found once. This TCR was sampled from a girl under two years old who had congenital heart surgery. Sequencing used Vdelta1+ gamma-delta thymocytes from the thymus. Documented subset: FACS-sorted CD3+ TCRalphabeta- TCRVdelta1+ TCRVdelta2- thymocytes. This chain joins TRGV9 and TRGJ1 or TRGJ2. CDR3 loop: CALWEVRWKLF. CDR3 DNA: TGTGCCTTGTGGGAGGTGCGATGGAAACTCTTT.